This T cell receptor (beta chain) was captured by sequencing in a study of OX40 agonist ivuxolimab in advanced cancers. CDR1 is LGHNA, CDR2 YSLEER, per germline. V lost 1 base to trimming and J lost 2 bases, with 9 bases between them. The CDR3 is 15 amino acids. The table came from immunoSEQ multiplex PCR; TCRdb's copy has only in-frame clones and leaves some out. This sample yields approximately 24,000 clones, of which about four fifths are seen a single time; around 16% belongs to the top ten. This clone came up a few times. V is TRBV4-3 and J is TRBJ2-4; TRBD2 is a possible D gene (5 bases). This sequence originates from an adult with an advanced solid tumor such as melanoma, head and neck, liver or kidney cancer. Specimen: CD4+ or CD8+ T cells sorted from blood, collected in a trial of the OX40 agonist ivuxolimab. The CDR3 sequence is CASSQGRGTKNIQYF. CDR3 DNA sequence: TGCGCCAGCAGCCAAGGTAGAGGGACCAAAAACATTCAGTACTTC.